A single sample gave rise to the 4 T cell receptor beta chains below, sequenced in a study of regulatory T cells in long-lasting Graves disease. Time point indicated: newly diagnosed GD, antithyroid drugs for less than 3 months. The authors made the TCR library using RNA they extracted from PBMCs. Arm-PCR of CDR3 regions and iRepertoire HTBI primers were the basis on which TCR beta libraries were built. TCRdb re-called the multiplex PCR reads with MiXCR, one entry per CDR3 protein. This sample has 530,000 or so distinct CDR3 sequences; roughly 15% occur once, and the top ten carry around 13%. The sample also formed part of further work on T cells in Graves' hyperthyroidism and ophthalmopathy.

The specimen was peripheral blood mononuclear cells (PBMCs), collected at new diagnosis, from a patient treated with antithyroid drugs. The source is a man younger than 30 with Graves disease.

In its sample, this clonotype was seen many times. The chain carries TRBV6-2 or TRBV6-3 and TRBJ1-5, with no clear D. Germline V gene lookup returns CDR1 MNHEY and CDR2 SVGEGT. The CDR3 contains 17 residues. The V end was cut by 4 bases, the J end by 0 bases, with 16 bases between. The CDR3 nucleotides read TGTGCCAGCAGTTCCCTTGAGGGCCTCTATAGCAATCAGCCCCAGCATTTT. It specifies CASSSLEGLYSNQPQHF.

This clonotype was seen at least ten times. The genes are TRBV6-1 and TRBJ1-1, with 10 bases aligning to TRBD1. V trimming: 5 bases; J trimming: 3 bases; junction bases outside the gene matches: 6. This CDR3 spans 15 amino acids. Per germline, CDR1 MNHNS and CDR2 SASEGT. CDR3 in amino acids: CASSRRTGGDTEAFF. The CDR3 coding sequence is TGTGCCAGCAGTCGCCGGACAGGGGGGGACACTGAAGCTTTCTTT.

This rearrangement joins TRBV29-1 to TRBJ2-5, with 8 bases lining up with TRBD1. CDR3 length: 14 amino acids. The J segment lost 4 bases and the V segment lost 1 base, leaving 5 bases of the junction unmatched. Germline V gene sequence: CDR1 SQVTM, CDR2 ANQGSEA. The DNA of the CDR3 is TGCAGCGTTGAAGTTCAACAGGGGGGAGAGACCCAGTACTTC. This codes for CSVEVQQGGETQYF.

The CDR3 nucleotides read TGCAGTGCTTCCGGGGATAGCAATCAGCCCCAGCATTTT. This gives the protein CSASGDSNQPQHF. The chain couples TRBV20-1 to TRBJ1-5; D gene unclear. Trimming left V 5 bases short and J 0 bases short, with 8 bases between. The CDR3 length is 13 residues. CDR1 and CDR2 from the germline V gene are DFQATT and SNEGSKA (reference sequence).